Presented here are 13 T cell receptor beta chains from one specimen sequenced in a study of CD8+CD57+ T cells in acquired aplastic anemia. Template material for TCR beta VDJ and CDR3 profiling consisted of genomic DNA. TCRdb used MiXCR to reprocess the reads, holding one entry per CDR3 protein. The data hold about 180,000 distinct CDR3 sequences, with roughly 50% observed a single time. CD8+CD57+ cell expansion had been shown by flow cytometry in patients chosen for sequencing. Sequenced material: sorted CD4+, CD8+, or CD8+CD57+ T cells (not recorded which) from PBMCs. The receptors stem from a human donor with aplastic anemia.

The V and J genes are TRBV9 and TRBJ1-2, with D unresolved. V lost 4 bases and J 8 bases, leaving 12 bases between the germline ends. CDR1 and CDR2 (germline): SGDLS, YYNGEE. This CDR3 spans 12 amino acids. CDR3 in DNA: TGTGCCAGCAGCCCCGACGTTGAAGGCTACACCTTC. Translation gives CASSPDVEGYTF.

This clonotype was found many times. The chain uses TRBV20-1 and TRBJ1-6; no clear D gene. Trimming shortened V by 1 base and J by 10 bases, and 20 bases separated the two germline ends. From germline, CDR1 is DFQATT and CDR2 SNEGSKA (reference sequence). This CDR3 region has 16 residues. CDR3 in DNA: TGCAGTGCTAGAGTATCCCCGGGGAAGGAAGAATCACCCCTCCACTTT. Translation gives CSARVSPGKEESPLHF.

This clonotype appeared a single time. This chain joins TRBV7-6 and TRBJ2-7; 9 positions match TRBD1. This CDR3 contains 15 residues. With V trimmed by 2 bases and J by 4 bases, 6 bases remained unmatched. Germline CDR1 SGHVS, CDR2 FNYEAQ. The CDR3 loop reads CASSLRTGEEYEQYF. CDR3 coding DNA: TGTGCCAGCAGCTTAAGGACAGGGGAGGAATACGAGCAGTACTTC.

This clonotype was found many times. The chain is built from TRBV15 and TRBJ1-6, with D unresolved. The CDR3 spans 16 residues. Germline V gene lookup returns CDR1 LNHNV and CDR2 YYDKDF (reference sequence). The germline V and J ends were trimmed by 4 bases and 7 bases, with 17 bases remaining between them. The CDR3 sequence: CATSIITGGLNSPLHF. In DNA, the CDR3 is TGTGCCACCAGCATCATCACCGGAGGGCTAAATTCACCCCTCCACTTT.

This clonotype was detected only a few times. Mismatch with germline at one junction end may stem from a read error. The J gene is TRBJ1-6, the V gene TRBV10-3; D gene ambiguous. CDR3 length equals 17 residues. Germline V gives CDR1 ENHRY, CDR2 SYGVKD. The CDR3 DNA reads TGTGCCAGCAGTGGACCCCTTGCGGGGTCGTGGAATTCACCCCTCCACTTT. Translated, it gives CASSGPLAGSWNSPLHF.

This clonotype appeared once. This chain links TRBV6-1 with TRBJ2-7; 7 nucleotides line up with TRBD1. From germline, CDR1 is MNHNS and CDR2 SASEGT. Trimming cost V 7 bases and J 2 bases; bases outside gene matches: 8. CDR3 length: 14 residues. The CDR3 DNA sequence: TGTGCCAGCACCGAGACAGGGCCTCCCTACGAGCAGTACTTC. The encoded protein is CASTETGPPYEQYF.

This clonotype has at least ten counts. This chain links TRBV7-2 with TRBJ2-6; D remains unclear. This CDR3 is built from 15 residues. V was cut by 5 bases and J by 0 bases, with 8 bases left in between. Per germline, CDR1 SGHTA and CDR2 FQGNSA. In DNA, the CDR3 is TGTGCCAGCAGCAATATCGGCTCTGGGGCCAACGTCCTGACTTTC. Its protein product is CASSNIGSGANVLTF.

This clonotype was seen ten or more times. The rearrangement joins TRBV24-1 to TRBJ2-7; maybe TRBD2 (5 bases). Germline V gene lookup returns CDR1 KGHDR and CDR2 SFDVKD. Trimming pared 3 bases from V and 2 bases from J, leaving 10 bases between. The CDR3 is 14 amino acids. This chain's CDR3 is CATSDGGQPYEQYF. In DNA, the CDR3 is TGTGCCACCAGTGATGGCGGGCAACCCTACGAGCAGTACTTC.

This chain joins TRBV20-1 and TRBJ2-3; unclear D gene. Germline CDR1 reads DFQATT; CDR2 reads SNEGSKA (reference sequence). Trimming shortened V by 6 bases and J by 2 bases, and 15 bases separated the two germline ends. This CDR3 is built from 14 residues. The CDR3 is CSAVDALSTDTQYF. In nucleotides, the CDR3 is TGCAGTGCCGTGGACGCCCTATCCACAGATACGCAGTATTTT.

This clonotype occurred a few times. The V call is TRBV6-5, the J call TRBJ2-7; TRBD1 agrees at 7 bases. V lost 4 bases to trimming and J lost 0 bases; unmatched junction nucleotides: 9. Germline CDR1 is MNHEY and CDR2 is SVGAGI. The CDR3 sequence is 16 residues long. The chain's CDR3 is CASSFRDSHNSYEQYF. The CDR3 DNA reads TGTGCCAGCAGTTTTCGGGACAGCCACAACTCCTACGAGCAGTACTTC.

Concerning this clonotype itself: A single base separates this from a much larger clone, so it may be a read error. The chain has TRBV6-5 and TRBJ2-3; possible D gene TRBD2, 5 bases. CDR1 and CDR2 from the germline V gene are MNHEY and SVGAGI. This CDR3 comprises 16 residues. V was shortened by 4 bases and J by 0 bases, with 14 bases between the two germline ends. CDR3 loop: CASSCRGRGSTDTQYF. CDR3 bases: TGTGCCAGCAGTTGCCGCGGTCGGGGAAGCACAGATACGCAGTATTTT.

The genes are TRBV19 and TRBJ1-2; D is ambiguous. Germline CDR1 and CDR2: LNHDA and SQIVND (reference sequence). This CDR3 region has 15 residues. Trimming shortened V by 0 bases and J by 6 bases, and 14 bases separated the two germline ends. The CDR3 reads CASSIDAGLRDGYTF. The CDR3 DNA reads TGTGCCAGTAGTATAGATGCCGGCCTAAGGGATGGCTACACCTTC.

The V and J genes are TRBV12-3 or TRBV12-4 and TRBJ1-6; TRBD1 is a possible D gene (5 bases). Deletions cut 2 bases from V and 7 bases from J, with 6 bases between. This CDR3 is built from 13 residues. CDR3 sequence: CASSLWGNSPLHF. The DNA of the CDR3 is TGTGCCAGCAGTTTATGGGGGAATTCACCCCTCCACTTT.